These T cell receptor beta chains were read from a single sample in a study of early T cells in non-severe SARS-CoV-2 infection. TCRdb re-called the 5' RACE reads through MiXCR, storing one row per CDR3 protein. The table shows about 72,000 distinct CDR3 sequences, with around 10% occurring only once. Sequenced here: whole blood, sampled at baseline. The receptor set was obtained from an adult who was a healthcare worker with PCR-confirmed SARS-CoV-2 infection or an uninfected control (not recorded which). Each CDR3 is given with its conserved first and last residue. The order of the fields is D gene, V gene, clone size, J gene, CDR3 protein, CDR3 DNA. A D gene is named only where the DNA matches it firmly. The size entry is marked missing in some rows and otherwise reads once, few, many or a size class.

>TRBD1|TRBV6-5|many|TRBJ1-3
CASSYGTASSGNTIYF
TGTGCCAGCAGTTACGGGACAGCCTCATCTGGAAACACCATATATTTT
>.|TRBV13|.|TRBJ1-1
CASSDRGYTEAFF
TGTGCCAGCAGCGATAGGGGGTACACTGAAGCTTTCTTT
>TRBD1|TRBV14|many|TRBJ2-7
CASSPGTGNYEQYF
TGTGCCAGCAGCCCCGGGACAGGTAACTACGAGCAGTACTTC
>.|TRBV4-3|many|TRBJ2-7
CASSQDTGKQQYF
TGCGCCAGCAGCCAAGATACCGGGAAACAGCAGTACTTC
>.|TRBV27|.|TRBJ1-4
CASSLQTNEKLFF
TGTGCCAGCAGTTTACAGACTAATGAAAAACTGTTTTTT
>TRBD2|TRBV11-2|many|TRBJ2-2
CASSLVAGVAGMSTGELFF
TGTGCCAGCAGCTTAGTCGCGGGAGTAGCGGGGATGAGCACCGGGGAGCTGTTTTTT
>TRBD1|TRBV6-2/TRBV6-3|few|TRBJ1-5
CASLDSGGVGQPQHF
TGTGCCAGCCTTGACTCAGGGGGCGTGGGACAGCCCCAGCATTTT
>.|TRBV7-9|few|TRBJ1-3
CASSLIAGGSGNTIYF
TGTGCCAGCAGCTTAATCGCCGGGGGTAGTGGAAACACCATATATTTT
>.|TRBV29-1|many|TRBJ2-5
CSAETPRNAETQYF
TGCAGCGCAGAGACTCCGAGAAACGCGGAGACCCAGTACTTC
>.|TRBV7-2|many|TRBJ2-1
CASSLPGSYNEQFF
TGTGCCAGCAGCTTACCGGGGTCCTACAATGAGCAGTTCTTC
>TRBD1|TRBV5-1|few|TRBJ2-7
CASTSTGVPYEQYF
TGCGCCAGCACCTCCACAGGGGTGCCCTACGAGCAGTACTTC
>.|TRBV5-1|.|TRBJ1-2
CASSPRESGYTF
TGCGCCAGCAGCCCGCGAGAGAGTGGCTACACCTTC
>TRBD2|TRBV5-1|.|TRBJ2-3
CASSLEGRDGTDTQYF
TGCGCCAGCAGCTTGGAGGGGAGGGATGGGACAGATACGCAGTATTTT
>TRBD1|TRBV19|few|TRBJ2-5
CASRIGTGPGETQYF
TGTGCCAGTAGGATAGGGACAGGGCCTGGGGAGACCCAGTACTTC
>TRBD1|TRBV20-1|few|TRBJ2-5
CSAGTGAVAQETQYF
TGCAGTGCCGGGACAGGGGCGGTAGCACAAGAGACCCAGTACTTC
>.|TRBV20-1|.|TRBJ2-3
CSASGVADTQYF
TGCAGTGCTAGCGGGGTCGCAGATACGCAGTATTTT
>.|TRBV20-1|many|TRBJ2-3
CSATTYRESSGRDTQYF
TGCAGTGCTACGACCTACAGGGAGTCTAGCGGCCGGGATACGCAGTATTTT
>TRBD2|TRBV5-1|many|TRBJ2-3
CASSLLASGGPTDTQYF
TGCGCCAGCAGCTTGTTGGCTAGCGGGGGGCCCACAGATACGCAGTATTTT
>.|TRBV11-2|few|TRBJ2-7
CASSFLASYEQYF
TGTGCCAGCAGCTTCCTAGCCTCCTACGAGCAGTACTTC
>TRBD1|TRBV29-1|.|TRBJ2-5
CSARSRQGAETQYF
TGCAGCGCACGTTCCCGGCAGGGGGCAGAGACCCAGTACTTC
>.|TRBV7-2|few|TRBJ2-5
CASSRGRSQETQYF
TGTGCCAGCAGCCGTGGACGTTCCCAAGAGACCCAGTACTTC
>.|TRBV7-9|.|TRBJ2-5
CASTDPGTNQETQYF
TGTGCCAGCACCGACCCGGGAACCAACCAAGAGACCCAGTACTTC
>TRBD1|TRBV4-1|few|TRBJ2-1
CASSQENRGRNEQFF
TGCGCCAGCAGCCAAGAAAACAGGGGGCGAAATGAGCAGTTCTTC
>.|TRBV7-2|.|TRBJ2-3
CASSLLRRTDTQFF
TGTGCCAGCAGCTTACTCAGACGCACAGATACGCAGTTTTTT
>.|TRBV20-1|few|TRBJ1-4
CSLSGAGEKLFF
TGCAGCCTGTCGGGGGCGGGTGAAAAACTGTTTTTT
>.|TRBV6-5|many|TRBJ1-5
CASGRGNQPQHF
TGTGCCAGCGGCCGGGGCAATCAGCCCCAGCATTTT
>.|TRBV12-3/TRBV12-4|many|TRBJ1-6
CASRRAGNSPLHF
TGTGCCAGCCGTCGGGCAGGGAATTCACCCCTCCACTTT
>.|TRBV25-1|few|TRBJ2-5
CASSDSGTWKGETQYF
TGTGCCAGCAGTGATTCCGGGACTTGGAAGGGGGAGACCCAGTACTTC
>.|TRBV2|.|TRBJ2-5
CASSGEPGHSYQETQYF
TGTGCCAGCAGCGGAGAGCCCGGACACTCGTACCAAGAGACCCAGTACTTC
>.|TRBV7-2|many|TRBJ2-1
CASSLAGGPYNEQFF
TGTGCCAGCAGCTTAGCGGGGGGGCCGTACAATGAGCAGTTCTTC
>.|TRBV27|.|TRBJ1-1
CASRAAGAHTEAFF
TGTGCCAGCAGAGCGGCAGGGGCGCACACTGAAGCTTTCTTT
>.|TRBV7-8|.|TRBJ1-1
CASSLAQQVKTEAFF
TGTGCCAGCAGCTTAGCCCAGCAGGTTAAGACTGAAGCTTTCTTT
>TRBD1|TRBV20-1|.|TRBJ1-1
CSAKGQGAITEAFF
TGCAGTGCGAAGGGACAGGGGGCGATCACTGAAGCTTTCTTT
>.|TRBV12-3/TRBV12-4|.|TRBJ1-1
CASSLDILGAFF
TGTGCCAGCAGTTTAGACATCTTAGGGGCTTTCTTT
>TRBD2|TRBV7-3|.|TRBJ2-1
CASSSGGAYEQFF
TGTGCCAGCAGCTCCGGGGGGGCATATGAGCAGTTCTTC
>.|TRBV11-2|many|TRBJ2-2
CASSSPLGRATNTGELFF
TGTGCCAGCAGCTCGCCACTAGGCCGAGCGACGAACACCGGGGAGCTGTTTTTT
>.|TRBV30|.|TRBJ2-2
CAWMEKFSDFSGELFF
TGTGCCTGGATGGAGAAGTTCAGCGATTTTTCCGGGGAGCTGTTTTTT
>.|TRBV2|many|TRBJ1-6
CASSEGRVNSPLHF
TGTGCCAGCAGTGAGGGGAGGGTTAATTCACCCCTCCACTTT
>.|TRBV7-6|.|TRBJ2-1
CASSLGGYRAEQFF
TGTGCCAGCAGCTTAGGGGGATACAGGGCTGAGCAGTTCTTC
>.|TRBV12-3/TRBV12-4|.|TRBJ2-5
CANSFGGKQTQYF
TGTGCCAACAGTTTTGGGGGCAAACAGACCCAGTACTTC
>.|TRBV9|few|TRBJ1-1
CASSVDSLNTEAFF
TGTGCCAGCAGCGTCGACAGCTTGAACACTGAAGCTTTCTTT
>.|TRBV6-2/TRBV6-3|many|TRBJ2-2
CASSLAGRTGELFF
TGTGCCAGCAGTCTGGCGGGGCGCACCGGGGAGCTGTTTTTT
>.|TRBV14|.|TRBJ2-3
CASSHTDTQYF
TGTGCCAGCAGCCACACAGATACGCAGTATTTT
>.|TRBV4-3|few|TRBJ1-1
CASSQYRISGEAFF
TGCGCCAGCAGCCAATACCGGATCAGCGGTGAAGCTTTCTTT
>TRBD1|TRBV2|.|TRBJ1-5
CASGQGAPTRPQHF
TGTGCCAGCGGACAGGGGGCACCGACTAGGCCCCAGCATTTT
>.|TRBV5-4|.|TRBJ2-1
CASSLVKYNEQFF
TGTGCCAGCAGCTTGGTTAAGTACAATGAGCAGTTCTTC